The present entry profiles one T cell receptor beta chain with its context. The trim removed 1 base at V and 3 bases at J, leaving 5 bases unmatched. From germline, CDR1 is SGHVS and CDR2 FQNEAQ. The CDR3 consists of 15 residues. This specimen comes from a study of blood T cell repertoires in COVID-19. Measured with immunoSEQ multiplex PCR; TCRdb has only the in-frame clones, and not every one. This table holds about 120,000 clones, roughly 85% found once. This TCR derives from a woman of 80 years or more with acute or convalescent COVID-19. The rearrangement links TRBV7-8 to TRBJ1-2, with TRBD1 matching over 7 bases. Sequencing was performed on peripheral blood. The CDR3 is CASSLGRQGDYGYTF. CDR3 in DNA: TGTGCCAGCAGCTTAGGCCGGCAGGGGGACTATGGCTACACCTTC.